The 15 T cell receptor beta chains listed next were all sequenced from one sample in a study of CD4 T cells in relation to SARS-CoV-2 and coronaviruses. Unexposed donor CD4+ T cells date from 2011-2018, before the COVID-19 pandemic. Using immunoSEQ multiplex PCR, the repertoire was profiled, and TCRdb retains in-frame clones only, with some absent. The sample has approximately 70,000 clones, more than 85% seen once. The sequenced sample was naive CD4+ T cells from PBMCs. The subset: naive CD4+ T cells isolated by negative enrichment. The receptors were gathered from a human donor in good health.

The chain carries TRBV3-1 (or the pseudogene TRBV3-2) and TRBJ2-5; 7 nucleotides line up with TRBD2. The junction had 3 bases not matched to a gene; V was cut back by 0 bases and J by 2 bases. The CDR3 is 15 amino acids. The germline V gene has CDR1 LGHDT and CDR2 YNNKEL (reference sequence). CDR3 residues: CASSQDPSGQETQYF. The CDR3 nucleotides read TGTGCCAGCAGCCAAGATCCTAGCGGACAAGAGACCCAGTACTTC.

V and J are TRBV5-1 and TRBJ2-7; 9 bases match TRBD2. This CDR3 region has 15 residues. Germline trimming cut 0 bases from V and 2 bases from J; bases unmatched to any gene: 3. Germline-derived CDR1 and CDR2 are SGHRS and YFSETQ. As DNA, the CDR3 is TGCGCCAGCAGCTTGGGAGCGGGAGGCACCTACGAGCAGTACTTC. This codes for CASSLGAGGTYEQYF.

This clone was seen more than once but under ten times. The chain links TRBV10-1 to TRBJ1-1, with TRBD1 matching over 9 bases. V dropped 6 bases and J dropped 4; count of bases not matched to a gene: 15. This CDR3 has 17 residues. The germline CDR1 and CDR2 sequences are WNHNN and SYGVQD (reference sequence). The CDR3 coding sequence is TGCGCCAGCAGAGGGAGACGCGTTGGACAGGGGAGCACTGAAGCTTTCTTT. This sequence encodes CASRGRRVGQGSTEAFF.

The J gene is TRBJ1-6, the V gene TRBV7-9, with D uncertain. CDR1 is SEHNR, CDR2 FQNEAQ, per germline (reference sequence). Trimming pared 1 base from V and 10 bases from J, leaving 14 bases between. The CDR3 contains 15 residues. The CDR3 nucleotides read TGTGCCAGCAGCTTAGGATCCGGGGTAGGGTCACCCCTCCACTTT. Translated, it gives CASSLGSGVGSPLHF.

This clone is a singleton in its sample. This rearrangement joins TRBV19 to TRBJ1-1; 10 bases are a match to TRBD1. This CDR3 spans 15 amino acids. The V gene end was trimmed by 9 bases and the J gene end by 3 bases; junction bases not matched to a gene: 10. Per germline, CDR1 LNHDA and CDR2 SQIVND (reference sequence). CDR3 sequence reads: CASSGPGTGDTEAFF. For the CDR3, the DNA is TGTGCCAGCTCGGGACCTGGGACAGGGGACACTGAAGCTTTCTTT.

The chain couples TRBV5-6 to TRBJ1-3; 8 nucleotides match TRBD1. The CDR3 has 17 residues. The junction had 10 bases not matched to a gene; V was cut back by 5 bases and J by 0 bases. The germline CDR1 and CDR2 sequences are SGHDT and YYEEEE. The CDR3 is CASSPGTGSLSGNTIYF. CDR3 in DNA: TGTGCCAGCAGTCCCGGGACAGGCTCCCTCTCTGGAAACACCATATATTTT.

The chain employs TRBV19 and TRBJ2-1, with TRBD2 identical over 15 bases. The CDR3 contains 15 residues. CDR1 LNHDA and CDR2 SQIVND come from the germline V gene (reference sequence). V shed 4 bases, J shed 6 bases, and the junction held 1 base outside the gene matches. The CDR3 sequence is CASSRTSGGVNEQFF. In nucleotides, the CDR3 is TGTGCCAGTAGTAGGACTAGCGGGGGGGTCAATGAGCAGTTCTTC. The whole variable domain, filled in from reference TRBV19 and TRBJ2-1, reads DGGITQSPKYLFRKEGQNVTLSCEQNLNHDAMYWYRQDPGQGLRLIYYSQIVNDFQKGDIAEGYSVSREKKESFPLTVTSAQKNPTAFYLCASSRTSGGVNEQFFGPGTRLTVL.

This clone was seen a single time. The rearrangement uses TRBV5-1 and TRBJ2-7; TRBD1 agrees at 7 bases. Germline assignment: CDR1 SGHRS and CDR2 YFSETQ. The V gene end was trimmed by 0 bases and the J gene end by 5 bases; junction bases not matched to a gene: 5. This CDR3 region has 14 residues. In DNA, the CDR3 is TGCGCCAGCAGCTTGGAAACAGGGGAAGACGAGCAGTACTTC. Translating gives CASSLETGEDEQYF. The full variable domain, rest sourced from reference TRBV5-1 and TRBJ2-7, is KAGVTQTPRYLIKTRGQQVTLSCSPISGHRSVSWYQQTPGQGLQFLFEYFSETQRNKGNFPGRFSGRQFSNSRSEMNVSTLELGDSALYLCASSLETGEDEQYFGPGTRLTVT.

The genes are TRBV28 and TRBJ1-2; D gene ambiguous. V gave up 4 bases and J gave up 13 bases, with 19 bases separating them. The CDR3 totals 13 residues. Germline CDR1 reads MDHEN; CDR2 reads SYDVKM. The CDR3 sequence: CASSSTTTNRSTF. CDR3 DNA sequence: TGTGCCAGCAGTTCCACCACTACGAACCGAAGCACCTTC.

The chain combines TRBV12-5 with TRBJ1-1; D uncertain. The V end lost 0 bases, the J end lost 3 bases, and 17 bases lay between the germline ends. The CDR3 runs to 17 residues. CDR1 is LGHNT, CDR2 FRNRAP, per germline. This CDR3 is CASGLVNGGRADTEAFF. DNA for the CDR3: TGTGCTAGTGGTTTGGTAAATGGTGGGAGGGCGGACACTGAAGCTTTCTTT.

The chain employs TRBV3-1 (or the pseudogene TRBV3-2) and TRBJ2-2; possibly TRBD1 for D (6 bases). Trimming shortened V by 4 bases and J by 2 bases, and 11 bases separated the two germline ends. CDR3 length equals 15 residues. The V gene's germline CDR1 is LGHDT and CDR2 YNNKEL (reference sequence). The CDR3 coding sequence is TGTGCCAGCAGCCCAACAGGGTCTAACACCGGGGAGCTGTTTTTT. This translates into CASSPTGSNTGELFF.

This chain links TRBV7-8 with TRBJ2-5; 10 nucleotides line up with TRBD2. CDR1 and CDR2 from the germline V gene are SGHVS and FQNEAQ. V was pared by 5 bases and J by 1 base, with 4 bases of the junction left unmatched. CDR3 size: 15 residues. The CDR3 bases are TGTGCCAGCAGCGAACTAGCGGGGCTCCAAGAGACCCAGTACTTC. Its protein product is CASSELAGLQETQYF.

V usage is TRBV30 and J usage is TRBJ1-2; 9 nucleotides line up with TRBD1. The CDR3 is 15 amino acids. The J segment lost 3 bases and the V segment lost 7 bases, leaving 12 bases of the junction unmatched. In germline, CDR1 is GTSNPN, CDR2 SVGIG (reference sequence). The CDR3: CASRTGETSYYGYTF. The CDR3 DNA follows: TGTGCCTCCCGGACAGGGGAGACCTCTTACTATGGCTACACCTTC.

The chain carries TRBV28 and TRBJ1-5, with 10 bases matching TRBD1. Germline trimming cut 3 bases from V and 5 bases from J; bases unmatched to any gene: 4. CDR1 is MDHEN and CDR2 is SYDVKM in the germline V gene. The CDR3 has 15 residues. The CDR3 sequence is CASSFIGQGDQPQHF. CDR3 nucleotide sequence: TGTGCCAGCAGTTTTATTGGACAGGGGGATCAGCCCCAGCATTTT.

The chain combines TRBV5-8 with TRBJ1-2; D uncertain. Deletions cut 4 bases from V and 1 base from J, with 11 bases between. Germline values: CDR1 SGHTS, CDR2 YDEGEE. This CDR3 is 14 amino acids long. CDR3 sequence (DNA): TGTGCCAGCAGCCCGCGAACAGTTAACTATGGCTACACCTTC. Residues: CASSPRTVNYGYTF.